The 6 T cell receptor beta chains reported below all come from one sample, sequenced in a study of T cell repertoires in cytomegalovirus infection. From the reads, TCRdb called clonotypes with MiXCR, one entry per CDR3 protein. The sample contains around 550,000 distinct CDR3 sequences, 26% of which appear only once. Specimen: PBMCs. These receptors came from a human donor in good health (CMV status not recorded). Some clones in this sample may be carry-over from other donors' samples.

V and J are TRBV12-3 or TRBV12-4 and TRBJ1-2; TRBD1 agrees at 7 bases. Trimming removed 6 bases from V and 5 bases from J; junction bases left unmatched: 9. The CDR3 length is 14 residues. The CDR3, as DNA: TGTGCCAGCAGCTCGACAGGGTTGATGTATGGCTACACCTTC. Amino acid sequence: CASSSTGLMYGYTF.

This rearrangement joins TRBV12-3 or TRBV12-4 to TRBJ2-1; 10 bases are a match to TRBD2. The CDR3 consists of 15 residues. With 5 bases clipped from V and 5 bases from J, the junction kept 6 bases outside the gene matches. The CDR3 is CASSVLAGDNNEQFF. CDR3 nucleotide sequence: TGTGCCAGCAGTGTTCTAGCGGGAGACAACAATGAGCAGTTCTTC.

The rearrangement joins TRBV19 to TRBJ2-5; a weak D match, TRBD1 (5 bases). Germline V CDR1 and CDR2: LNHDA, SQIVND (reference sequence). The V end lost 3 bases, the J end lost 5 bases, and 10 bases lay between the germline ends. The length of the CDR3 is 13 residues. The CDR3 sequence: CASSIQGSETQYF. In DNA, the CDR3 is TGTGCCAGTAGTATTCAGGGTAGCGAGACCCAGTACTTC.

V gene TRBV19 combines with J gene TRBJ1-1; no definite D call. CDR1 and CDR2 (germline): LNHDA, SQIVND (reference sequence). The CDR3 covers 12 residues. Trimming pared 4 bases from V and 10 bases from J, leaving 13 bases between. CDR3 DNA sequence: TGTGCCAGTAGTACAGGAGGAATGGGAGCTTTCTTT. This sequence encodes CASSTGGMGAFF.

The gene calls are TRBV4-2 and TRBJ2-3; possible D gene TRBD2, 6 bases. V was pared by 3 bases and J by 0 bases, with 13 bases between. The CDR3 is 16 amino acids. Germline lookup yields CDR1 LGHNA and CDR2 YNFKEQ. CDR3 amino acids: CASSQRTTESTDTQYF. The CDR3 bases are TGTGCCAGCAGCCAGAGGACTACCGAGAGCACAGATACGCAGTATTTT.

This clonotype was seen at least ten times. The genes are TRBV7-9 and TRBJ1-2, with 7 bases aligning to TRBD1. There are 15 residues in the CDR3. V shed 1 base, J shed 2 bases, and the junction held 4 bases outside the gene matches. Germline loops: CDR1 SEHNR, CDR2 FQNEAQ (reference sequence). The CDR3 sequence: CASSLGRGQNYGYTF. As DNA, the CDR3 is TGTGCCAGCAGCTTAGGGCGGGGACAGAACTATGGCTACACCTTC. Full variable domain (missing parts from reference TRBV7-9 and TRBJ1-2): DTGVSQNPRHKITKRGQNVTFRCDPISEHNRLYWYRQTLGQGPEFLTYFQNEAQLEKSRLLSDRFSAERPKGSFSTLEIQRTEQGDSAMYLCASSLGRGQNYGYTFGSGTRLTVV.